One sample yielded the 3 T cell receptor beta chains listed below, sequenced in a study of CD8+CD57+ T cells in acquired aplastic anemia. The use of genomic DNA as template underpinned the TCR beta VDJ and CDR3 profiling. MiXCR was run by TCRdb on the reads, yielding one entry per CDR3 protein. The sample lists 200,000 or so distinct CDR3 sequences, 65% occurring once. An expansion of CD8+CD57+ cells by flow cytometry had been shown in patients chosen for sequencing. Sequences were obtained from sorted CD4+, CD8+, or CD8+CD57+ T cells (not recorded which) from PBMCs. These receptor sequences come from a human donor with aplastic anemia.

The chain combines TRBV29-1 with TRBJ2-1, with 7 positions matching TRBD1. CDR3 length: 16 amino acids. Germline-derived CDR1 and CDR2 are SQVTM and ANQGSEA. V lost 4 bases and J lost 5; bases outside the gene matches: 14. CDR3 sequence (DNA): TGCAGCGTTGGTGGGTTTCGGGACAGCCACAACAATGAGCAGTTCTTC. It codes for CSVGGFRDSHNNEQFF.

The gene calls are TRBV5-6 and TRBJ2-5; 8 nucleotides agree with TRBD2. The V gene end was trimmed by 0 bases and the J gene end by 2 bases; junction bases not matched to a gene: 6. The CDR3 is 16 residues long. Germline lookup yields CDR1 SGHDT and CDR2 YYEEEE. The CDR3 sequence: CASSLGGGGLQETQYF. Written as DNA, the CDR3 is TGTGCCAGCAGCTTGGGTGGCGGGGGGCTTCAAGAGACCCAGTACTTC.

Ten or more counts support this clonotype. The chain uses TRBV6-6 and TRBJ1-2, with 8 nucleotides matching TRBD1. The V gene end was trimmed by 2 bases and the J gene end by 3 bases; junction bases not matched to a gene: 11. Germline assignment: CDR1 MNHNY and CDR2 SVGAGI (reference sequence). This CDR3 is built from 17 residues. CDR3 sequence (DNA): TGTGCCAGCAGTTACCGACCCGGGACAGGAAGGGACTATGGCTACACCTTC. Translation: CASSYRPGTGRDYGYTF.